This T cell receptor beta chain was profiled in a study of blood T cell repertoires in COVID-19. Germline CDR1 reads MNHNY; CDR2 reads SVGAGI (reference sequence). Trimming took 6 bases from V and 5 from J, leaving 13 bases between them. CDR3 length equals 14 residues. Repertoires were generated with immunoSEQ multiplex PCR, while TCRdb's copy carries only in-frame clones and drops some. This table holds about 280,000 clones, 70% to 90% found once. The chain combines TRBV6-6 with TRBJ2-2; D possibly corresponds to TRBD1 (6 bases). The receptor was derived from a woman in her thirties who had recovered from COVID-19. The sample taken for sequencing was peripheral blood. CDR3 sequence reads: CASSQQTGTGELFF. CDR3 bases: TGTGCCAGCAGCCAACAAACAGGGACCGGGGAGCTGTTTTTT.